Listed below are T cell receptor beta chains from one sample, sequenced in a study of T cell responses to AZD1222 COVID-19 vaccine. Clones were sequenced by immunoSEQ multiplex PCR, and TCRdb holds only the in-frame ones, with some missing. Of about 130,000 clones in the sample, 80% to 90% were seen once. The source material was peripheral blood, sampled 28 days after the second AZD1222 dose. These receptor sequences come from an adult who received the AZD1222 COVID-19 vaccine. CDR3s include the opening cysteine and the closing phenylalanine or tryptophan. D genes are given only for firm matches. Clone size is shown for a subset of rows, as once, few, many or a class of expanded clone.

.	TRBV30	.	TRBJ1-2	CAWSLMGGDGYTF
once	TRBV12-3/TRBV12-4	.	TRBJ2-7	CASRPGQGHEQYF
.	TRBV29-1	.	TRBJ1-1	CSARADTLEAFF
.	TRBV2	TRBD2	TRBJ2-1	CASSGLAGSRNEQFF
.	TRBV6-5	TRBD2	TRBJ2-2	CASRYSSGRGTGELFF
.	TRBV5-4	.	TRBJ1-2	CASSPVAGDGYTF
once	TRBV7-2	.	TRBJ1-2	CASSPRAAEVYGYTF
.	TRBV7-3	.	TRBJ2-2	CASSPHLRGYTGELFF
.	TRBV7-3	TRBD1	TRBJ1-4	CASSFRDSNEKLFF
.	TRBV27	.	TRBJ2-1	CASRPGYPGNEQFF
.	TRBV2	.	TRBJ2-2	CASSGEGAYTGELFF
.	TRBV21-1	.	TRBJ1-5	CASSKVPGTNQPQHF
.	TRBV19	.	TRBJ1-6	CASSIGRAGGNSPLHF
.	TRBV19	TRBD1	TRBJ2-3	CATLARDRGGEDTQYF
.	TRBV18	TRBD1	TRBJ1-6	CASSPRREGANSPLHF
.	TRBV11-1	.	TRBJ1-2	CAIWDQGYTF
.	TRBV7-9	TRBD1	TRBJ1-3	CASSLGTGQTGNTIYF
.	TRBV27	.	TRBJ2-1	CASSLGGLGYNEQFF
few	TRBV5-1	.	TRBJ1-3	CASSSYGQLQSASGNTIYF
.	TRBV6-5	TRBD1	TRBJ2-5	CASRRTGGLRETQYF